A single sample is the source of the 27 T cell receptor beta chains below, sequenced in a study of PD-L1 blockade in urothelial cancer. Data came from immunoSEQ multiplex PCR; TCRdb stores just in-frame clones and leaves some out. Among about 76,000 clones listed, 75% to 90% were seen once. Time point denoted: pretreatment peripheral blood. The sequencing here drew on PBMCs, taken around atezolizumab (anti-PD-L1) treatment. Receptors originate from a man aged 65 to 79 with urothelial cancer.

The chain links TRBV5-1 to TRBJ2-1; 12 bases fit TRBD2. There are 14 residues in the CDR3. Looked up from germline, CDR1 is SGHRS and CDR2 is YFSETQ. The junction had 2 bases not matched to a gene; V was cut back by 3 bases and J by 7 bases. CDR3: CASSSLAGGNEQFF. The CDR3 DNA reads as TGCGCCAGCAGCTCCCTAGCGGGGGGGAATGAGCAGTTCTTC.

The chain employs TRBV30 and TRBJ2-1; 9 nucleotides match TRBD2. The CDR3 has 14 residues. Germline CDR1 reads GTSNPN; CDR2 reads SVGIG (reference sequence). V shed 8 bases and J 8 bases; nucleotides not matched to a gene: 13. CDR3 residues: CAGFYSGSSHEQFF. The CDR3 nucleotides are TGTGCCGGATTCTATAGCGGGAGTTCACATGAGCAGTTCTTC.

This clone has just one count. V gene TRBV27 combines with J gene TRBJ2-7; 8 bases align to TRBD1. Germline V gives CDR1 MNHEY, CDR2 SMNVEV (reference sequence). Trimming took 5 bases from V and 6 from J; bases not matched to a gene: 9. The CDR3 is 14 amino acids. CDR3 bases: TGTGCCAGCAGTCATGGACAGGGTCGAAGCGAGCAGTACTTC. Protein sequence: CASSHGQGRSEQYF.

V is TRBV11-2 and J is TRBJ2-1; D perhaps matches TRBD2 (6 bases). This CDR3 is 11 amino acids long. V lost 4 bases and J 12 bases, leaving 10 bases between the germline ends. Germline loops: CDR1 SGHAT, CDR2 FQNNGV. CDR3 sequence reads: CASSSLGGQFF. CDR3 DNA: TGTGCCAGCAGCTCCCTCGGGGGGCAGTTCTTC.

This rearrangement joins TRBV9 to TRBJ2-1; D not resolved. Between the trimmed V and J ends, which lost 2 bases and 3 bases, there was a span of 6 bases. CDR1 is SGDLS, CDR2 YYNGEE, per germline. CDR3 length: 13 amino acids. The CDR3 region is CASSVDIYNEQFF. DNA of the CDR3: TGTGCCAGCAGCGTTGACATCTACAATGAGCAGTTCTTC.

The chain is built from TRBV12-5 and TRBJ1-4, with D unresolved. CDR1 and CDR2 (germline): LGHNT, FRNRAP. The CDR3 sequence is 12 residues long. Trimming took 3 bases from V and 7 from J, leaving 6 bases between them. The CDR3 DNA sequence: TGTGCTAGTGGTTTTCAGGCTGAAAAACTGTTTTTT. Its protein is CASGFQAEKLFF. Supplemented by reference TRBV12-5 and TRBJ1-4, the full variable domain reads DARVTQTPRHKVTEMGQEVTMRCQPILGHNTVFWYRQTMMQGLELLAYFRNRAPLDDSGMPKDRFSAEMPDATLATLKIQPSEPRDSAVYFCASGFQAEKLFFGSGTQLSVL.

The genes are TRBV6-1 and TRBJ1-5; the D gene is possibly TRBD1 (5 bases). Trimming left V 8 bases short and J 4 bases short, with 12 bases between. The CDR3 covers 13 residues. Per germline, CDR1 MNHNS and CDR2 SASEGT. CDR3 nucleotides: TGTGCCAGCGGGGGACGGGAGAATCAGCCCCAGCATTTT. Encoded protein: CASGGRENQPQHF.

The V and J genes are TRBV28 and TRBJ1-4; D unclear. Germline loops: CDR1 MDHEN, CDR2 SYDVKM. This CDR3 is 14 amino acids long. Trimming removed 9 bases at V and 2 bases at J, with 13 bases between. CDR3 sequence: CASFPHRTNEKLFF. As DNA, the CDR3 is TGTGCCAGTTTCCCACACCGTACTAATGAAAAACTGTTTTTT. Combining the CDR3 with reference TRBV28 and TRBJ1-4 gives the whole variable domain DVKVTQSSRYLVKRTGEKVFLECVQDMDHENMFWYRQDPGLGLRLIYFSYDVKMKEKGDIPEGYSVSREKKERFSLILESASTNQTSMYLCASFPHRTNEKLFFGSGTQLSVL.

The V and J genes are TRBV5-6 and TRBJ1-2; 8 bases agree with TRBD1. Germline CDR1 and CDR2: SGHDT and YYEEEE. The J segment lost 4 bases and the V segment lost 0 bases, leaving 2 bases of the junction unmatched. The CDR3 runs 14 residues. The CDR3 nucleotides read TGTGCCAGCAGCTTGGGAACAGGGGGCTATGGCTACACCTTC. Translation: CASSLGTGGYGYTF.

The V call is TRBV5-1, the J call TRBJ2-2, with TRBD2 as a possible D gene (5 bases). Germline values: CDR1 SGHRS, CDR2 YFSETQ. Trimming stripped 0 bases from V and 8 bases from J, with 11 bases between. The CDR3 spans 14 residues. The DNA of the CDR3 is TGCGCCAGCAGCTTGGAGGCGGGCCTGGGGGAGCTGTTTTTT. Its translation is CASSLEAGLGELFF.

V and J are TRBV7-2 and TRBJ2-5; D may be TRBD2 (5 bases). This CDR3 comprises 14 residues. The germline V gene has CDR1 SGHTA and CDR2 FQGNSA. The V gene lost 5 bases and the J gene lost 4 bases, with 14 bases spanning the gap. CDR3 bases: TGTGCCAGCAGCCTTACTAGATTTGGAGAGACCCAGTACTTC. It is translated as CASSLTRFGETQYF.

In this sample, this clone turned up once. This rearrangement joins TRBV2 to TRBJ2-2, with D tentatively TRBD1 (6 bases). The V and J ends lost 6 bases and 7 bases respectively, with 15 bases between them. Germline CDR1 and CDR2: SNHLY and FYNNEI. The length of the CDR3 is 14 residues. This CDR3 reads CASRDQGMIGELFF. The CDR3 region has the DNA TGTGCCAGCAGGGACCAGGGGATGATCGGGGAGCTGTTTTTT.

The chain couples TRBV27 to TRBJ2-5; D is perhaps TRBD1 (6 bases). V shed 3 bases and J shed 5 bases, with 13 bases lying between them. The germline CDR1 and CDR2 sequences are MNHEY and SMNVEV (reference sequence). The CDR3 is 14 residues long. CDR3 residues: CASSLWQGWETQYF. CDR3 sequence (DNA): TGTGCCAGCAGTTTGTGGCAGGGGTGGGAGACCCAGTACTTC.

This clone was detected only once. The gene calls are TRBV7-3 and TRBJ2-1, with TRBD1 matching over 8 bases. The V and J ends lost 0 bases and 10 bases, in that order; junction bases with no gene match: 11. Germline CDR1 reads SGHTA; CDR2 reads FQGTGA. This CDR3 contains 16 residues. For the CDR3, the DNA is TGTGCCAGCAGCTTAACCGGGACAGGCGTTTCCTCCGAGCAGTTCTTC. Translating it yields CASSLTGTGVSSEQFF.

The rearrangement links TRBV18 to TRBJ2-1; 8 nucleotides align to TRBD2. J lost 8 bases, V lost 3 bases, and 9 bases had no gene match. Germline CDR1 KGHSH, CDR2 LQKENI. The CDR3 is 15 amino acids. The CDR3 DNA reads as TGTGCCAGCTCACCCCCGGGGGGGCGCAGCGATGAGCAGTTCTTC. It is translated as CASSPPGGRSDEQFF.

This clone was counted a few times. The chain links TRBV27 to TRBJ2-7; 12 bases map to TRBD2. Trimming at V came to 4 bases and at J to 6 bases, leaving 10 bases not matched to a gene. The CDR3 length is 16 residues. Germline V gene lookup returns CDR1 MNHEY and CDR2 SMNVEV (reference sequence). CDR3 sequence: CASSSLSSGREIEQYF. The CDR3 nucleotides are TGTGCCAGCAGTTCCCTATCTAGCGGGAGGGAGATCGAGCAGTACTTC.

The CDR3: CASLGARAEYF. CDR3 bases: TGTGCCAGCTTGGGGGCTCGGGCCGAGTACTTC. The chain uses TRBV6-1 and TRBJ2-7, with D possibly TRBD1 on 6 matching bases. V lost 8 bases and J 11 bases, leaving 16 bases between the germline ends. CDR3 length equals 11 residues. CDR1 MNHNS and CDR2 SASEGT come from the germline V gene.

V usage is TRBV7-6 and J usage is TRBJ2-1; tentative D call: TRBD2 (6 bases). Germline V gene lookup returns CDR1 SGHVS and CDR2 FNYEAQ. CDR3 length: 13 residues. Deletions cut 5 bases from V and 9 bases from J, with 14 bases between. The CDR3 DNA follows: TGTGCCAGCAGCAGCCGGGACTTAGTTGAGCAGTTCTTC. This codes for CASSSRDLVEQFF.

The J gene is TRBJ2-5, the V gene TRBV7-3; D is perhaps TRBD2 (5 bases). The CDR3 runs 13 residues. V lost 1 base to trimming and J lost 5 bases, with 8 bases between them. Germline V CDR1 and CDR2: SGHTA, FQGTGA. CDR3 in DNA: TGTGCCAGCAGCTTAAGTAGCGTGGAGACCCAGTACTTC. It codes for CASSLSSVETQYF.

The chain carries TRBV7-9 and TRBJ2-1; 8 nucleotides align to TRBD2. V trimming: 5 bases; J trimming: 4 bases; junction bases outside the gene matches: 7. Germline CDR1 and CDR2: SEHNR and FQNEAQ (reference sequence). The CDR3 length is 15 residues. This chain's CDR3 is CASSPGAGAYNEQFF. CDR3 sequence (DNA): TGTGCCAGCAGCCCTGGAGCGGGAGCTTACAATGAGCAGTTCTTC.

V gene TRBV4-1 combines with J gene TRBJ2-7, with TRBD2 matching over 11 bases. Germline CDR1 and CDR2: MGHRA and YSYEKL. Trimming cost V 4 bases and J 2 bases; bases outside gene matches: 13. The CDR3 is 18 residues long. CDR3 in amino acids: CASSPQATSGRPAYEQYF. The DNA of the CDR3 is TGCGCCAGCAGCCCCCAAGCAACTAGCGGGAGACCGGCCTACGAGCAGTACTTC.

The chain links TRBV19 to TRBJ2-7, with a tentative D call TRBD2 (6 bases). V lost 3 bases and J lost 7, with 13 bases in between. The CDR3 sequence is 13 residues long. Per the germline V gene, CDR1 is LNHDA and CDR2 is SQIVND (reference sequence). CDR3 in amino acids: CASSMLPEGEQYF. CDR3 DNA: TGTGCCAGTAGTATGCTACCGGAGGGAGAGCAGTACTTC.

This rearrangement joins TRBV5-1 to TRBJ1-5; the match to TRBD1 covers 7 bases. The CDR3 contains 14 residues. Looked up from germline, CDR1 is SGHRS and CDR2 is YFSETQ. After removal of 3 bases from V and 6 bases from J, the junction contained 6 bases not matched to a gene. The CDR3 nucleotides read TGCGCCAGCAGCTCCGGGACAGAGGGTCAGCCCCAGCATTTT. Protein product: CASSSGTEGQPQHF.

CDR3 sequence reads: CASSNPSGTDTGELFF. CDR3 in DNA: TGTGCCAGTAGTAACCCTAGCGGGACCGACACCGGGGAGCTGTTTTTT. J is TRBJ2-2 and V is TRBV19, with 9 bases matching TRBD2. J gave up 3 bases and V 4 bases, and 6 bases lay outside the gene matches. This CDR3 contains 16 residues. CDR1 LNHDA and CDR2 SQIVND come from the germline V gene (reference sequence).

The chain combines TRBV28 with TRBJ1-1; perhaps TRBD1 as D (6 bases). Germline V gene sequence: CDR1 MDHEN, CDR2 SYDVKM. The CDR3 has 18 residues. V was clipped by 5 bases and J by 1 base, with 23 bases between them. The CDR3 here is CASSRPWAGVPGNTEAFF. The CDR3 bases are TGTGCCAGCAGTCGTCCATGGGCAGGGGTACCGGGGAACACTGAAGCTTTCTTT.

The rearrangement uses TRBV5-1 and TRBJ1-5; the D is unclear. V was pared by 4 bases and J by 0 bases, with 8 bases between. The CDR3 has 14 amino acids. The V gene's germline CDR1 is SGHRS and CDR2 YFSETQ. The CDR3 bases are TGCGCCAGCAGCACCGGGTATAGCAATCAGCCCCAGCATTTT. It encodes CASSTGYSNQPQHF.

CDR3 DNA: TGTGCCAGCAGCCGGGACAGCTCCTACGAGCAGTACTTC. Residues: CASSRDSSYEQYF. The rearrangement links TRBV9 to TRBJ2-7; 7 nucleotides agree with TRBD1. In germline, CDR1 is SGDLS, CDR2 YYNGEE. V gave up 4 bases and J gave up 0 bases; unmatched junction bases: 1. The CDR3 length is 13 residues.